A selection of T cell receptor beta chains follows, all from one sample in a study of blood T cell repertoires in COVID-19. Measured with immunoSEQ multiplex PCR; TCRdb has only the in-frame clones, and not every one. The sample yields about 150,000 clones, roughly 80% seen once. Sequencing was carried out using peripheral blood. The origin of the receptors is a woman aged 55-70 years with acute or convalescent COVID-19. The CDR3 runs from the conserved cysteine through the conserved F or W. The order of the fields is CDR3 protein, CDR3 DNA, J gene, D gene, clone size, V gene. D genes are given only for firm matches. Clone size is stated in some rows and not others, as once, few, many or a class when expanded.

CDR3 protein: CARTTPDRGKDTEAFF
CDR3 DNA: TGTGCCAGGACTACCCCCGACAGGGGGAAGGACACTGAAGCTTTCTTT
J gene: TRBJ1-1
D gene: TRBD1
clone size: NA
V gene: TRBV19

CDR3 protein: CASRDSSSNTEAFF
CDR3 DNA: TGTGCCAGCAGAGACAGCTCTTCTAACACTGAAGCTTTCTTT
J gene: TRBJ1-1
D gene: NA
clone size: NA
V gene: TRBV2

CDR3 protein: CASDAGFQPQHF
CDR3 DNA: TGTGCCAGTGATGCGGGGTTCCAGCCCCAGCATTTT
J gene: TRBJ1-5
D gene: NA
clone size: many
V gene: TRBV19

CDR3 protein: CATSSPQGVGPNYGYTF
CDR3 DNA: TGTGCCACCTCCTCACCACAGGGGGTTGGACCTAACTATGGCTACACCTTC
J gene: TRBJ1-2
D gene: TRBD1
clone size: NA
V gene: TRBV10-3

CDR3 protein: CASSLERQGFLGYTF
CDR3 DNA: TGTGCCAGCAGCTTAGAGAGACAGGGTTTTTTAGGCTACACCTTC
J gene: TRBJ1-2
D gene: TRBD1
clone size: few
V gene: TRBV11-2

CDR3 protein: CASSLRTENYGYTF
CDR3 DNA: TGTGCCAGCAGCCTGCGGACAGAAAACTATGGCTACACCTTC
J gene: TRBJ1-2
D gene: NA
clone size: NA
V gene: TRBV13

CDR3 protein: CASSSQGAGYGYTF
CDR3 DNA: TGTGCCAGCAGCTCACAGGGGGCAGGCTATGGCTACACCTTC
J gene: TRBJ1-2
D gene: TRBD1
clone size: NA
V gene: TRBV7-3

CDR3 protein: CASSGAAGANEKLFF
CDR3 DNA: TGCGCCAGCAGCGGAGCCGCCGGAGCTAATGAAAAACTGTTTTTT
J gene: TRBJ1-4
D gene: NA
clone size: NA
V gene: TRBV5-1

CDR3 protein: CASSYGGLISNQPQHF
CDR3 DNA: TGTGCCAGCAGTTATGGAGGTCTTATTAGCAATCAGCCCCAGCATTTT
J gene: TRBJ1-5
D gene: NA
clone size: NA
V gene: TRBV28

CDR3 protein: CASSLDPQGTTEAFF
CDR3 DNA: TGTGCCAGCAGCTTGGACCCACAGGGCACCACTGAAGCTTTCTTT
J gene: TRBJ1-1
D gene: NA
clone size: NA
V gene: TRBV5-5

CDR3 protein: CASSQGPGRANEQFF
CDR3 DNA: TGCGCCAGCAGCCAAGGGCCGGGGAGGGCCAATGAGCAGTTCTTC
J gene: TRBJ2-1
D gene: TRBD2
clone size: NA
V gene: TRBV4-1

CDR3 protein: CASSLGATSYSGLYNEQFF
CDR3 DNA: TGTGCCAGCAGCTTGGGGGCGACTAGCTATTCGGGCCTCTACAATGAGCAGTTCTTC
J gene: TRBJ2-1
D gene: TRBD2
clone size: NA
V gene: TRBV5-4

CDR3 protein: CASSQDYDNEQFF
CDR3 DNA: TGTGCCAGTAGCCAGGACTACGACAATGAGCAGTTCTTC
J gene: TRBJ2-1
D gene: NA
clone size: NA
V gene: TRBV19

CDR3 protein: CASSMTSGRPTDTQYF
CDR3 DNA: TGTGCCAGCAGCATGACTAGCGGGAGGCCGACAGATACGCAGTATTTT
J gene: TRBJ2-3
D gene: TRBD2
clone size: NA
V gene: TRBV7-2

CDR3 protein: CASSILDRGGNTIYF
CDR3 DNA: TGTGCCAGTAGTATCCTGGACAGGGGTGGAAACACCATATATTTT
J gene: TRBJ1-3
D gene: TRBD1
clone size: NA
V gene: TRBV19

CDR3 protein: CASSQQGNQPQHF
CDR3 DNA: TGCGCCAGCAGCCAACAGGGGAATCAGCCCCAGCATTTT
J gene: TRBJ1-5
D gene: NA
clone size: once
V gene: TRBV4-1

CDR3 protein: CASSYWKGRGPYNEQFF
CDR3 DNA: TGTGCCAGCAGTTACTGGAAAGGGCGGGGGCCATACAATGAGCAGTTCTTC
J gene: TRBJ2-1
D gene: NA
clone size: NA
V gene: TRBV6-2/TRBV6-3

CDR3 protein: CASSLTPGQESANYGYTF
CDR3 DNA: TGTGCCAGCAGCCTAACACCGGGACAGGAAAGTGCTAACTATGGCTACACCTTC
J gene: TRBJ1-2
D gene: TRBD1
clone size: NA
V gene: TRBV11-3

CDR3 protein: CASSPVEGQGSVGYTF
CDR3 DNA: TGTGCCAGCAGCCCAGTTGAAGGACAGGGCTCCGTTGGCTACACCTTC
J gene: TRBJ1-2
D gene: TRBD1
clone size: once
V gene: TRBV3-1/TRBV3-2

CDR3 protein: CAISEGPNTEAFF
CDR3 DNA: TGTGCTATTTCCGAGGGTCCGAACACTGAAGCTTTCTTT
J gene: TRBJ1-1
D gene: NA
clone size: NA
V gene: TRBV7-7